The sequence of this T cell receptor beta chain was determined in a study of blood T cell repertoires in COVID-19. About the research overall: COVID-19 samples from acute and convalescent phases originated in the United States, Italy and Spain. Sources were T cells, B-cell-depleted T cells, or PBMCs; the material itself was cDNA or gDNA.

Per germline, CDR1 SGHTA and CDR2 FQGTGA. V dropped 1 base and J dropped 4 bases, with 8 bases sitting between them. This CDR3 contains 14 residues. Recovered status in Cohort 3 required two negative PCRs, clearance, or symptom resolution. As processed by the authors: Nucleated cell counts were estimated from reference gene primer amplification. The repertoire was sequenced with immunoSEQ multiplex PCR; TCRdb's copy has only in-frame clones and lacks some. For V, J and clone size, that table is used; D and trimming come from the DNA. The sample records 250,000 to 300,000 clones, 89% being singletons. The sequence derives from a woman in her thirties or forties who had recovered from COVID-19. Sequencing was performed on PBMCs or T cells enriched from blood (not recorded which). The J gene is TRBJ2-1, the V gene TRBV7-3; D ambiguous. The CDR3 loop reads CASSLNVLYNEQFF. CDR3 nucleotide sequence: TGTGCCAGCAGCTTAAATGTCCTTTACAATGAGCAGTTCTTC. Supplemented by reference TRBV7-3 and TRBJ2-1, the full variable domain reads GAGVSQTPSNKVTEKGKYVELRCDPISGHTALYWYRQSLGQGPEFLIYFQGTGAADDSGLPNDRFFAVRPEGSVSTLKIQRTERGDSAVYLCASSLNVLYNEQFFGPGTRLTVL.